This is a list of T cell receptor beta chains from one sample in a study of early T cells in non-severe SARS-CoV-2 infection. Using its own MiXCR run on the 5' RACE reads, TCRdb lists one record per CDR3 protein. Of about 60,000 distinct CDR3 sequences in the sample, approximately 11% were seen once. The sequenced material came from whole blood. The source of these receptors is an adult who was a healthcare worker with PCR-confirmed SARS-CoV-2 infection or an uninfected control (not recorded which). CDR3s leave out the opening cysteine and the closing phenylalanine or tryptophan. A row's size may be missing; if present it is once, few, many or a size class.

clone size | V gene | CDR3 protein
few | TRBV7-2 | ANSLDRGRSPLH
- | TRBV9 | ASSRTHSYEQY
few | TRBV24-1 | ATSGQGNTDTQY
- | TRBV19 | ASSIRPGNNYGYT
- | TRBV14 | ASSQARGGPSTDTQY
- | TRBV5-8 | ASSLGRLNTEAF
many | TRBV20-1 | SARTQWEDGYT
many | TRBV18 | ASSKGGSSYEQY
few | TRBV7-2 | ASSLFTGPTNQPQH
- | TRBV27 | ASSFGGANYGYT
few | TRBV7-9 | ASRNDSGGAEETQY
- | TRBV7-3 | ASSLNSPGELF
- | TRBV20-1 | SASEPYNSPLH
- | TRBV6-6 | ASRMIPGDRGRYTEAF
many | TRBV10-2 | ASSEMAALNSPLH
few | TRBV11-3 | ASSSTDSYEQY
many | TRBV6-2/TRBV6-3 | ASSYQGLAEAF
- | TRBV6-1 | AGTSTDTQY
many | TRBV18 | ASSRQNNEQF
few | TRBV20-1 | SARDQGAGNTIY
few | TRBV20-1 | SASYNSYEQY
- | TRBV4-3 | ASSQRDRASGELF
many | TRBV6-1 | ASSDDSNQPQH
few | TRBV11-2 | ASSLDRTGTRKTQY
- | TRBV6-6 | ASARFFQETQY
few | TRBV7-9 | ASSLGPIGAGGGGVTEAF
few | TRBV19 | ASSPQTGAILNGYT
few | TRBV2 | ASTSGTHYEQY
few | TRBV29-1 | SVVGTGAFYEQY
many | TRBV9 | ASSPRLAGGRYEQF
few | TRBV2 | ASSETSGRFSEQY
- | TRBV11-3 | ASSGGENSPLH
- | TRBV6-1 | ASSEAGSYIQY
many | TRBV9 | ASSVSSSGTDTQY
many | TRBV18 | ASSPQASGTEAF
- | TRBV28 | ASSLGGLAGTTDTQY
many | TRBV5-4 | ASSLGGTGANVLT
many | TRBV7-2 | ASSQGQGASYGYT
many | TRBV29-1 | SVGDSPYEQY
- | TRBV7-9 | ASSFRGPGTGELF
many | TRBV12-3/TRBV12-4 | ASSFALTDEQF
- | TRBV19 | ASRDNSYEQY
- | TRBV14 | ASSQAVLAGENEQF
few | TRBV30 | AWNRGGTDTQY
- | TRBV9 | ASSTHSGRETQY
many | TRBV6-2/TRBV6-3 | ASSWEFLTEAF
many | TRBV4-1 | ASSQREGAQPQH
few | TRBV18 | ASSWTSTDTQY
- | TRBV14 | ASSPVGGLNTEAF
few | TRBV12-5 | ASGFAGGVSSEAF
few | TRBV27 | ASSPGTGVYEQY
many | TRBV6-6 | ASRQDSSYNSPLH
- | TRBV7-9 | ASSLLRGLSAGELF